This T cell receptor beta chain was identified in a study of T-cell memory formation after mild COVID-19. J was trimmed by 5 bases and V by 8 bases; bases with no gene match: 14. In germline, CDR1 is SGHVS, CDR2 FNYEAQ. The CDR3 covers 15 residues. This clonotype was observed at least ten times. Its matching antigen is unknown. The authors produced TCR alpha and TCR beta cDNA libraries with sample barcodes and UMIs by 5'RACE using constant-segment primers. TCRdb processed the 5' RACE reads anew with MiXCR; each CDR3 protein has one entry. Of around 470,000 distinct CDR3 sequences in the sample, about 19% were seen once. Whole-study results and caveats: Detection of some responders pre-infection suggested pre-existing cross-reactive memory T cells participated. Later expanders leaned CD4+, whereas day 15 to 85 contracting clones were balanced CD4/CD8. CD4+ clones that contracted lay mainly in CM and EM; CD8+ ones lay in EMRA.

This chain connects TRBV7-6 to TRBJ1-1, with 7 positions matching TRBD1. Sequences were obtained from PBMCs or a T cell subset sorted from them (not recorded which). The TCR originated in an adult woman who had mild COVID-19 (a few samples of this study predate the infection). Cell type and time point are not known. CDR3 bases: TGTGCCAGCGGCCAGGGGGACATGGAAGGAACTGAAGCTTTCTTT. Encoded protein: CASGQGDMEGTEAFF.